The rows below give T cell receptor beta chains drawn from one sample of a study of T cell repertoires in cytomegalovirus infection. TCRdb processed the reads anew with MiXCR; each CDR3 protein has one entry. The data hold around 550,000 distinct CDR3 sequences, with 26% observed a single time. The sample consisted of PBMCs. Receptors originate from a human donor in good health (CMV status not recorded). Some clones in this sample may be carry-over from other donors' samples. The CDR3 runs from the conserved cysteine through the conserved F or W. Fields, in order: J gene, V gene, CDR3 protein.

>TRBJ2-7|TRBV30
CAWSPGDVYEQYF
>TRBJ2-5|TRBV12-3/TRBV12-4
CASSPARRFPETQYF
>TRBJ2-1|TRBV7-2
CASSLSRNEQFF
>TRBJ1-2|TRBV27
CASRSLGGSSYGYTF
>TRBJ2-3|TRBV5-6
CASSLWIQSTDTQYF
>TRBJ2-3|TRBV12-3/TRBV12-4
CATSDTTDTQYF
>TRBJ2-3|TRBV7-2
CASSARMPSTDTQYF
>TRBJ2-3|TRBV11-3
CASSSEFRPGYTDTQYF
>TRBJ2-7|TRBV7-2
CASTQGLRGDEQYF
>TRBJ1-4|TRBV12-3/TRBV12-4
CASSLWGRVEEKLFF
>TRBJ2-5|TRBV6-1
CASSAPGTSGKEYF
>TRBJ1-1|TRBV7-2
CASSSPGHDTEAFF
>TRBJ2-1|TRBV6-5
CASRKGGASYNEQFF
>TRBJ1-1|TRBV24-1
CATSERDKAEAFF
>TRBJ1-4|TRBV7-8
CASSLGQGLGEKLFF